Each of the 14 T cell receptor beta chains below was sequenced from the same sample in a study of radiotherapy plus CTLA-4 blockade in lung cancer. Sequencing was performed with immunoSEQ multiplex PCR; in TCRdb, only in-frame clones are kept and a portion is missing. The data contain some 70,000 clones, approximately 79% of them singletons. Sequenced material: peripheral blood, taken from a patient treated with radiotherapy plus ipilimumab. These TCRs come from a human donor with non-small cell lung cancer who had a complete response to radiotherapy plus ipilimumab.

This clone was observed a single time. The CDR3 protein is CASSLVSGSPPINYGYTF. The DNA of the CDR3 is TGTGCCAGCAGCTTAGTGTCCGGGTCCCCCCCAATAAACTATGGCTACACCTTC. This chain connects TRBV7-9 to TRBJ1-2, with D hard to call. The V gene lost 1 base and the J gene lost 2 bases, with 20 bases spanning the gap. Germline V CDR1 and CDR2: SEHNR, FQNEAQ (reference sequence). The length of the CDR3 is 18 residues. The full variable domain, with the rest looked up from reference TRBV7-9 and TRBJ1-2, is DTGVSQNPRHKITKRGQNVTFRCDPISEHNRLYWYRQTLGQGPEFLTYFQNEAQLEKSRLLSDRFSAERPKGSFSTLEIQRTEQGDSAMYLCASSLVSGSPPINYGYTFGSGTRLTVV.

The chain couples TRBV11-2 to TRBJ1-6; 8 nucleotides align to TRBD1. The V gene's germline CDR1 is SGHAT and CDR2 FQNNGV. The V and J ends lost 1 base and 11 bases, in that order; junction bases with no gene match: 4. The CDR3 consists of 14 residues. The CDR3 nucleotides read TGTGCCAGCAGCTTAGGGACAGGGAATCCACCCCTCCACTTT. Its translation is CASSLGTGNPPLHF.

Here the CDR3 reads CASSLTGSNTGELFF. As DNA, the CDR3 is TGTGCCAGCAGCTTAACTGGGTCGAACACCGGGGAGCTGTTTTTT. The chain carries TRBV7-9 and TRBJ2-2; unclear D gene. The germline CDR1 and CDR2 sequences are SEHNR and FQNEAQ (reference sequence). Deletions cut 2 bases from V and 0 bases from J, with 7 bases between. The CDR3 is made up of 15 amino acids.

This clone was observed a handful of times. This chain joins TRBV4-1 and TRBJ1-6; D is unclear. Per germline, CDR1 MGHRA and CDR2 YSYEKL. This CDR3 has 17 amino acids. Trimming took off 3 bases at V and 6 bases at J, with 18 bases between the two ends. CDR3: CASSQPTYRGRNSPLHF. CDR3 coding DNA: TGCGCCAGCAGCCAGCCTACTTACCGGGGTCGTAATTCACCCCTCCACTTT.

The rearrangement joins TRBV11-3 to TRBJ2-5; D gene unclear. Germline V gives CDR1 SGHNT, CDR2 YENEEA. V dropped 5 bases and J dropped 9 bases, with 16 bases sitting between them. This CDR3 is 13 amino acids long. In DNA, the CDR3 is TGTGCCAGCAGCCCCGGAACGGCGTGGGCCCAGTACTTC. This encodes CASSPGTAWAQYF.

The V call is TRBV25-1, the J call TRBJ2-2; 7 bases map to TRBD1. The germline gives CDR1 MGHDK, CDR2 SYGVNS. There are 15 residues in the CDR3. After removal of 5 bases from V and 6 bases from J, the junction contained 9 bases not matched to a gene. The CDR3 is CASSKMGQTPGELFF. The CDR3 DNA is TGTGCCAGCAGTAAGATGGGACAGACCCCCGGGGAGCTGTTTTTT.

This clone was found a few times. CDR3 sequence (DNA): TGTGCCAGCAGCGGGTTGGGGGGGCTGTACGAGCAGTACTTC. It translates to CASSGLGGLYEQYF. The rearrangement joins TRBV7-2 to TRBJ2-7, with D perhaps matching TRBD2 (7 bases). V shed 5 bases and J shed 4 bases, with 15 bases lying between them. In germline, CDR1 is SGHTA, CDR2 FQGNSA. This CDR3 spans 14 amino acids.

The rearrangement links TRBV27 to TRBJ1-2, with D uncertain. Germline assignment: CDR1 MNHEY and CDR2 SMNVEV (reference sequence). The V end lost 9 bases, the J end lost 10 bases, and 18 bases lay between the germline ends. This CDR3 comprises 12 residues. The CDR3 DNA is TGTGCCAGTGGTTGGTTTGATGGGTTCTACACCTTC. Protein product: CASGWFDGFYTF.

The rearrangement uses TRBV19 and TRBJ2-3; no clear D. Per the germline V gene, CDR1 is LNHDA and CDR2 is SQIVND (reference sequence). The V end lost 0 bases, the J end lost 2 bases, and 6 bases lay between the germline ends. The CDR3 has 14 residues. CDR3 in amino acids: CASSIEGNTDTQYF. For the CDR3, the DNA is TGTGCCAGTAGTATAGAGGGTAACACAGATACGCAGTATTTT.

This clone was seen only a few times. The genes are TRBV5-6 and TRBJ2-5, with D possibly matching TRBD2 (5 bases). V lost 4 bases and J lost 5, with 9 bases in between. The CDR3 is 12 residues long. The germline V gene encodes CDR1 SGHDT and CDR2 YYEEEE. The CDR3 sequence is CASSKGGETQYF. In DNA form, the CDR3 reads TGTGCCAGCAGCAAAGGCGGGGAGACCCAGTACTTC.

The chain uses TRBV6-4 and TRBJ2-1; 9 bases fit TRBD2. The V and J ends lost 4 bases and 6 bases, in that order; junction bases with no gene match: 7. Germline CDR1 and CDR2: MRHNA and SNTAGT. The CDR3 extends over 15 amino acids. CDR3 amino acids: CASSAVAGESNEQFF. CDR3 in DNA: TGTGCCAGCAGTGCCGTAGCGGGAGAGAGCAATGAGCAGTTCTTC.

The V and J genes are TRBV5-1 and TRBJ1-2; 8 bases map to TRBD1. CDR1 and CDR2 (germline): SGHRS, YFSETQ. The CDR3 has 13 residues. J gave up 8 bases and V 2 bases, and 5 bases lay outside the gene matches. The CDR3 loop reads CASSLGQGVGYTF. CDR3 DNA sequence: TGCGCCAGCAGCTTAGGACAGGGAGTGGGCTACACCTTC.

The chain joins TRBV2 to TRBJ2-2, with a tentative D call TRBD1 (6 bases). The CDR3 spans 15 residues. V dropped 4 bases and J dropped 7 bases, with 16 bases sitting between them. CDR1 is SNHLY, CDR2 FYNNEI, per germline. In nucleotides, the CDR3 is TGTGCCAGCAGTGGGTTACAGGGAAGGAGCGGGGAGCTGTTTTTT. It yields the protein CASSGLQGRSGELFF.

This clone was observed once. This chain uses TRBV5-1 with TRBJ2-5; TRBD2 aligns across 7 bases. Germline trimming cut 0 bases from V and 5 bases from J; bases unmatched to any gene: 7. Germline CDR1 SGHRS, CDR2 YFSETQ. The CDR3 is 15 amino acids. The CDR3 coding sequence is TGCGCCAGCAGCTTGGCGGGGGGTTCCGAGGAGACCCAGTACTTC. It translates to CASSLAGGSEETQYF.